The rows below give T cell receptor beta chains drawn from one sample of a study of T cell repertoires in cytomegalovirus infection. Via MiXCR, TCRdb re-called the reads, giving one row per CDR3 protein. Of some 600,000 distinct CDR3 sequences in the sample, roughly a quarter were seen once. The sequencing input was CD8+ T cells from PBMCs. These receptors all stem from a human donor in good health (CMV status not recorded). Some clones in this sample may be carry-over from other donors' samples. CDR3s include the opening cysteine and the closing phenylalanine or tryptophan. Each record gives: D gene, clone size, J gene, V gene, CDR3 DNA, CDR3 protein. D genes are given only for firm matches. The size of a clone is reported for some rows only, either as once, few or many, or as a class for expanded clones.

>TRBD1|many|TRBJ2-7|TRBV2
TGTGCCAGCGAGTTGGGACAGTACTACGAGCAGTACTTC
CASELGQYYEQYF
>-|many|TRBJ2-1|TRBV7-9
TGTGCCACCCTCGTGGATAGGCCCTACAATGAGCAGTTCTTC
CATLVDRPYNEQFF
>-|-|TRBJ2-1|TRBV20-1
TGCAGTGCCCCTCCCAGGGGACCCTACAATGAGCAGTTCTTC
CSAPPRGPYNEQFF
>-|few|TRBJ2-3|TRBV11-2
TGTGCCAGCAGCTTCCCAGATCTCGGGGAAGATACGCAGTATTTT
CASSFPDLGEDTQYF
>-|-|TRBJ1-4|TRBV20-1
TGCAGTGCGGTTCTCCCACGCGTAGATGAAAAACTGTTTTTT
CSAVLPRVDEKLFF
>-|-|TRBJ2-5|TRBV7-6
TGTGCCAGCAGCCCCCTCTTCCGGCAGCAAGAGACCCAGTACTTC
CASSPLFRQQETQYF
>-|many|TRBJ1-1|TRBV7-2
TGTGCCAGCAGCTTAGGTCGAGCGGGGGGCGACACTGAAGCTTTCTTT
CASSLGRAGGDTEAFF
>-|few|TRBJ2-2|TRBV28
TGTGCCAGCAGTTCATTGGACAGTCTCGGGGAGCTGTTTTTT
CASSSLDSLGELFF
>-|few|TRBJ2-1|TRBV5-1
TGCGCCAGCAGCTTAGAAGGGTCCGAGCAGTTCTTC
CASSLEGSEQFF
>-|many|TRBJ2-7|TRBV7-2
TGTGCCAGCAGCTTAGCTGCCTACGAGCAGTACTTC
CASSLAAYEQYF
>TRBD2|-|TRBJ2-1|TRBV20-1
TGCAGTGGGCCGACGTGCGGGGGTAATGAGCAGTTCTTC
CSGPTCGGNEQFF
>-|-|TRBJ1-3|TRBV7-9
TGTGCCAGCAGCCCACCCGGGACCCTCTTCTCTGGAAACACCATATATTTT
CASSPPGTLFSGNTIYF
>-|many|TRBJ2-3|TRBV7-9
TGTGCCAGCAGCTTATGGGCGGGACAGTTGACAGATACGCAGTATTTT
CASSLWAGQLTDTQYF
>-|many|TRBJ2-5|TRBV7-3
TGTGCCAGCAGCTTCGGGGTATCCCAAGAGACCCAGTACTTC
CASSFGVSQETQYF
>-|many|TRBJ1-2|TRBV14
TGTGCCAGCAGCCAGGGGAACTATGGCTACACCTTC
CASSQGNYGYTF
>-|many|TRBJ1-1|TRBV7-2
TGTGCCAGCAGCTTAGGTCAGGAAGGCCCCTTGAACACTGAAGCTTTCTTT
CASSLGQEGPLNTEAFF
>-|few|TRBJ1-2|TRBV20-1
TGCAGTGCTCCTTTGGCAGGTCCAACCACTAACTATGGCTACACCTTC
CSAPLAGPTTNYGYTF
>TRBD2|-|TRBJ2-5|TRBV29-1
TGCAGCGTTGAAGATAGCGGGGGGTCAATTTACCAAGAGACCCAGTACTTC
CSVEDSGGSIYQETQYF
>-|few|TRBJ1-2|TRBV6-5
TGTGCCAGCAGTTACTTGGACAGATACTATGGCTACACCTTC
CASSYLDRYYGYTF
>-|few|TRBJ2-1|TRBV10-3
TGTGCCATCAGATCGGGTTTTGAGCAGTTCTTC
CAIRSGFEQFF
>-|many|TRBJ1-6|TRBV7-6
TGTGCCAGCAGCTTAGGTACGCGGGGGGCCTATAATTCACCCCTCCACTTT
CASSLGTRGAYNSPLHF
>-|many|TRBJ1-1|TRBV28
TGTGCCAGCACCTACGCATACCAGATACCAACTGTGGCTGAAGCTTTCTTT
CASTYAYQIPTVAEAFF
>-|many|TRBJ2-3|TRBV2
TGTGCCAGCAGTTCCAGGACGGTCCCTAGCACAGATACGCAGTATTTT
CASSSRTVPSTDTQYF
>-|once|TRBJ2-2|TRBV10-3
TGTGCCATCATGTCTGGCGGGGGCCGGTCCGGGGAGCTGTTTTTT
CAIMSGGGRSGELFF
>-|few|TRBJ2-3|TRBV10-3
TGTGCCATCACCTCTGACGCAGATACGCAGTATTTT
CAITSDADTQYF
>-|few|TRBJ1-4|TRBV27
TGTGCCAGCAGTTCCGCAGGAGCCCTTAATGAAAAACTGTTTTTT
CASSSAGALNEKLFF
>-|once|TRBJ2-5|TRBV7-1
TGTGCCAGCAGCCTGGGGGGCCCACCAGAAGACACCCAGTACTTC
CASSLGGPPEDTQYF
>-|-|TRBJ2-1|TRBV7-8
TGTGCCAGCAGCTTCTGGGGGGCAGGGGAGCAGTTCTTC
CASSFWGAGEQFF
>-|many|TRBJ2-1|TRBV7-9
TGTGCCAGCAGCTTAGCATATTCCGGGACCTACAATGAGCAGTTCTTC
CASSLAYSGTYNEQFF
>-|few|TRBJ2-2|TRBV12-3/TRBV12-4
TGTGCCAGCAGTTTTGCGTACGAGCCTAACGTCACCGGGGAGCTGTTTTTT
CASSFAYEPNVTGELFF
>-|many|TRBJ1-5|TRBV7-2
TGTGCCAGCAGCCTAGAGAGCGGTTATAGCAATCAGCCCCAGCATTTT
CASSLESGYSNQPQHF
>TRBD2|-|TRBJ2-1|TRBV7-9
TGTGCCAGCAGCTTAAACGGCGGGGGGGCCGGCAATGAGCAGTTCTTC
CASSLNGGGAGNEQFF
>-|-|TRBJ1-4|TRBV7-9
TGTGCCAGCACCCCCGGGACGGCACTGGGTGAAAAACTGTTTTTT
CASTPGTALGEKLFF
>-|-|TRBJ2-1|TRBV15
TGTGCCACCAGCAGAGAGGGGGCTTACAATGAGCAGTTCTTC
CATSREGAYNEQFF
>-|-|TRBJ1-1|TRBV6-2/TRBV6-3
TGTGCCAGCAGTTACTGGGAGGGGATGAACACTGAAGCTTTCTTT
CASSYWEGMNTEAFF
>-|few|TRBJ2-3|TRBV20-1
TGCAGTGCCCATAAACTAGGCAACTATAAAGATACGCAGTATTTT
CSAHKLGNYKDTQYF
>-|few|TRBJ2-5|TRBV2
TGTGCCACTTCCCTCTCCGTCGACCGGGAGACCCAGTACTTC
CATSLSVDRETQYF
>-|many|TRBJ2-2|TRBV12-3/TRBV12-4
TGTGCCAGCACTGCCTCGGGACTGGAGCTGTTTTTT
CASTASGLELFF
>-|few|TRBJ2-7|TRBV7-9
TGTGCCAGCATCCCCTCAGGACGTTGGGAGCAGTACTTC
CASIPSGRWEQYF
>-|few|TRBJ1-2|TRBV14
TGTGCCAGCAGCCAAGATAGGCGGAATCCCGGTACCTTC
CASSQDRRNPGTF
>-|many|TRBJ2-2|TRBV19
TGTGCCAGTAGTCTCTACACGCGCAACCGGGAGCTGTTTTTT
CASSLYTRNRELFF
>-|-|TRBJ2-6|TRBV2
TGTGCCAGCAGTTACCGGGACACCAACTCTGGGGCCAACGTCCTGACTTTC
CASSYRDTNSGANVLTF
>-|-|TRBJ1-2|TRBV29-1
TGCAGCGTTCACCAACAGAGTAACTATGGCTACACCTTC
CSVHQQSNYGYTF
>TRBD1|many|TRBJ1-2|TRBV7-2
TGTGCCAGCAGCCCCTCTGGACAGGGGGTCGGCTACACCTTC
CASSPSGQGVGYTF
>-|many|TRBJ1-2|TRBV12-3/TRBV12-4
TGTGCCAGCAGTTTAATTTGGAGGGCAGGGGCGATAATCCCCTATGGCTACACCTTC
CASSLIWRAGAIIPYGYTF
>-|-|TRBJ1-2|TRBV4-1
TGCGCCAGCAGCCAGCGGGGGATCAACTATGGCTACACCTTC
CASSQRGINYGYTF
>-|-|TRBJ1-1|TRBV15
TGTGCCACCAGCAGAACTAGTAGTGGGACTGAAGCTTTCTTT
CATSRTSSGTEAFF
>TRBD1|-|TRBJ2-7|TRBV20-1
TGCAGTGCTAGGGGACAGGGGAAACACGAGCAGTACTTC
CSARGQGKHEQYF
>-|-|TRBJ1-6|TRBV29-1
TGCAGCGTTGGGACGGGCTATAATTCACCCCTCCACTTT
CSVGTGYNSPLHF
>TRBD2|-|TRBJ2-1|TRBV2
TGTGCCAGCAGTGATGTTAGCGGGGAGTACAATGAGCAGTTCTTC
CASSDVSGEYNEQFF
>-|many|TRBJ1-1|TRBV7-9
TGTGCCAGCAGCTCCCACCGGGAAGCTTTCTTT
CASSSHREAFF
>TRBD2|-|TRBJ2-3|TRBV20-1
TGCAGTGCTAGAGATCCGGTGGCGGGGGGGTTGGATACGCAGTATTTT
CSARDPVAGGLDTQYF